A single sample is the source of the 21 T cell receptor beta chains below, sequenced in a study of blood T cells in healthy people across ages. A second PCR of roughly 7 to 11 cycles used a sample-barcoded 5' primer and a J-beta primer mix. TCRdb analysed the 5' RACE reads with MiXCR anew, one entry per CDR3 protein. This repertoire shows around 1,700,000 distinct CDR3 sequences, over 25% found once; its top ten account for over 7%. Sequenced sample: blood. The receptor source for this set is a young woman in good health.

This chain joins TRBV11-2 and TRBJ1-5, with D maybe TRBD1 (5 bases). This CDR3 has 19 amino acids. Germline CDR1 is SGHAT and CDR2 is FQNNGV. Trimming took 0 bases from V and 1 from J, leaving 19 bases between them. The CDR3 sequence: CASSLDRGPGTASNQPQHF. In DNA form, the CDR3 reads TGTGCCAGCAGCTTAGATAGGGGACCCGGGACGGCAAGCAATCAGCCCCAGCATTTT.

The V call is TRBV6-5, the J call TRBJ2-3; TRBD2 matches 11 bases. V was clipped by 1 base and J by 2 bases; unmatched bases: 2. This CDR3 spans 16 amino acids. In germline, CDR1 is MNHEY, CDR2 SVGAGI. In DNA form, the CDR3 reads TGTGCCAGCAGTTACTTGACTAGCGGGAACACAGATACGCAGTATTTT. Translation gives CASSYLTSGNTDTQYF.

Worth noting for this clonotype: This may be a read error: a much more frequent sequence differs by one nucleotide. The genes are TRBV9 and TRBJ1-2; D perhaps matches TRBD1 (6 bases). The CDR3 sequence is 17 residues long. Germline CDR1 SGDLS, CDR2 YYNGEE. The ends were cut back, 3 bases at V and 0 bases at J, with 18 bases in the middle. The CDR3 DNA is TGTGCCAGCAGCGCATCCCTCGGGACACTTACTAACTATGGCTACACCTTC. Protein: CASSASLGTLTNYGYTF.

A few counts support this clonotype. The rearrangement joins TRBV6-1 to TRBJ1-5; 12 nucleotides line up with TRBD1. The CDR3 loop spans 17 amino acids. Germline CDR1 and CDR2: MNHNS and SASEGT. Trimming cost V 7 bases and J 1 base; bases outside gene matches: 8. The CDR3 here is CASTGTGGIRSNQPQHF. For the CDR3, the DNA is TGTGCCAGCACAGGGACAGGGGGCATCCGAAGCAATCAGCCCCAGCATTTT.

The rearrangement uses TRBV11-2 and TRBJ2-7; the D is unclear. V gave up 6 bases and J gave up 7 bases, with 7 bases separating them. The germline V gene encodes CDR1 SGHAT and CDR2 FQNNGV. The CDR3 sequence is 10 residues long. The CDR3 reads CASSSLEQYF. DNA of the CDR3: TGTGCCAGCAGTTCTCTTGAGCAGTACTTC.

This clonotype was counted only a few times. A junction boundary mismatches the germline segment, possibly from a read error. The rearrangement joins TRBV2 to TRBJ2-2; D may match TRBD1 or TRBD2 (5 bases each). The CDR3 length is 14 residues. The germline V gene encodes CDR1 SNHLY and CDR2 FYNNEI. The CDR3 nucleotides read TGTGCCAGCAGGGAAGGGGACAACACCGGGGAGCTGTTTTTT. Protein sequence: CASREGDNTGELFF.

As to this clonotype: At one of its ends the junction is not consistent with the germline gene, which may arise from a read error. This chain uses TRBV20-1 with TRBJ2-4; D tentatively reads TRBD1 or TRBD2 (5 bases each). Germline V gene sequence: CDR1 DFQATT, CDR2 SNEGSKA (reference sequence). The CDR3 covers 14 residues. For the CDR3, the DNA is TGCAGTGCAAGAGGGGCCCTAGCCAAAAACATTCAGGACTTC. Translation: CSARGALAKNIQDF.

The chain joins TRBV5-1 to TRBJ2-1; maybe TRBD1 (6 bases). The CDR3 has 13 amino acids. Trimming shortened V by 5 bases and J by 4 bases, and 10 bases separated the two germline ends. Germline-derived CDR1 and CDR2 are SGHRS and YFSETQ. Written as DNA, the CDR3 is TGCGCCAGCAGAGGGGGTGGATACAATGAGCAGTTCTTC. It is translated as CASRGGGYNEQFF.

The sample holds many counts of this clonotype. The chain combines TRBV2 with TRBJ2-3, with no clear D. V was trimmed by 7 bases and J by 2 bases, leaving 22 bases between them. Germline assignment: CDR1 SNHLY and CDR2 FYNNEI. The length of the CDR3 is 17 residues. In nucleotides, the CDR3 is TGTGCCAGCATCTCGGGCGAGCCCCACCCATCCACAGATACGCAGTATTTT. Residues: CASISGEPHPSTDTQYF.

The rearrangement links TRBV5-6 to TRBJ1-2, with 12 bases that match TRBD1. CDR1 is SGHDT, CDR2 YYEEEE, per germline. V trimming: 6 bases; J trimming: 6 bases; junction bases outside the gene matches: 15. The CDR3 is 17 amino acids. The chain's CDR3 is CASTTLARDRGLHGYTF. CDR3 nucleotides: TGTGCCAGCACCACTTTGGCCCGGGACAGGGGGCTGCATGGCTACACCTTC.

The sample holds many counts of this clonotype. J is TRBJ2-1 and V is TRBV7-2; 8 bases fit TRBD2. The CDR3 sequence is 14 residues long. J gave up 6 bases and V 1 base, and 2 bases lay outside the gene matches. Looked up from germline, CDR1 is SGHTA and CDR2 is FQGNSA. Here the CDR3 DNA reads TGTGCCAGCAGCTTAGTTACTAGCGGCAATGAGCAGTTCTTC. Its translation is CASSLVTSGNEQFF.

This clonotype was seen at least ten times. The rearrangement uses TRBV20-1 and TRBJ2-1, with 13 nucleotides matching TRBD2. V shed 4 bases and J 5 bases; nucleotides not matched to a gene: 5. Germline V gene data show CDR1 as DFQATT and CDR2 as SNEGSKA (reference sequence). CDR3 size: 15 residues. The CDR3 protein is CSATRTSGGNNEQFF. The CDR3 DNA is TGCAGTGCTACCAGGACTAGCGGGGGCAACAATGAGCAGTTCTTC.

This clonotype was seen a handful of times. One junction end does not reproduce the germline sequence, and a read error may be involved. The rearrangement joins TRBV6-4 to TRBJ2-6, with a weak D call TRBD1 (5 bases). CDR1 is MRHNA and CDR2 is SNTAGT in the germline V gene. The CDR3 extends over 15 amino acids. The DNA for the CDR3 is TGTGCCGAAGCTTGGGCCAGCTCTGGGGCCAACGTCCAGACTTTC. Its protein is CAEAWASSGANVQTF.

CDR3 region: CASSQVRLAVNEQFF. The CDR3, as DNA: TGTGCCAGCAGCCAAGTCCGGCTAGCGGTCAATGAGCAGTTCTTC. The chain uses TRBV3-1 and TRBJ2-1; 7 nucleotides match TRBD2. CDR1 is LGHDT, CDR2 YNNKEL, per germline (reference sequence). V gave up 1 base and J gave up 6 bases; unmatched junction bases: 6. CDR3 length equals 15 residues.

This chain links TRBV10-3 with TRBJ2-2; the D is unclear. V was shortened by 4 bases and J by 0 bases, with 6 bases between the two germline ends. This CDR3 region has 14 residues. CDR1 is ENHRY, CDR2 SYGVKD, per germline. CDR3 residues: CAISGDANTGELFF. The CDR3 DNA follows: TGTGCCATCAGTGGAGACGCGAACACCGGGGAGCTGTTTTTT.

This chain links TRBV7-3 with TRBJ1-1; unclear D gene. V was clipped by 5 bases and J by 1 base, with 14 bases between them. CDR3 length: 15 amino acids. Germline assignment: CDR1 SGHTA and CDR2 FQGTGA. The CDR3 loop is CASSPTHLKNTEAFF. The CDR3 DNA reads as TGTGCCAGCAGCCCAACCCACCTTAAGAACACTGAAGCTTTCTTT. Variable domain in full (rest from reference TRBV7-3 and TRBJ1-1): GAGVSQTPSNKVTEKGKYVELRCDPISGHTALYWYRQSLGQGPEFLIYFQGTGAADDSGLPNDRFFAVRPEGSVSTLKIQRTERGDSAVYLCASSPTHLKNTEAFFGQGTRLTVV.

Concerning this clonotype itself: A single base separates this from a much larger clone, so it may be a read error. CDR3 nucleotides: TGCAGTGCTAGAGGGTCCGGACAGGGTGGCTACGAGCAGTACTTC. Protein sequence: CSARGSGQGGYEQYF. This chain connects TRBV20-1 to TRBJ2-5, with TRBD1 matching 8 bases. The J call may be mistaken, given a closer DNA end match to TRBJ2-7. The CDR3 runs 15 residues. The germline CDR1 and CDR2 sequences are DFQATT and SNEGSKA (reference sequence).

The rearrangement uses TRBV27 and TRBJ1-6; a weak D match, TRBD1 (6 bases). The germline V gene has CDR1 MNHEY and CDR2 SMNVEV (reference sequence). The CDR3 is made up of 14 amino acids. The ends were cut back, 5 bases at V and 7 bases at J, with 12 bases in the middle. CDR3: CASSEGGSNSPLHF. In nucleotides, the CDR3 is TGTGCCAGCAGTGAAGGGGGGTCGAATTCACCCCTCCACTTT.

The rearrangement joins TRBV2 to TRBJ2-7; weak D call: TRBD1 (6 bases). Trimming shortened V by 1 base and J by 1 base, and 14 bases separated the two germline ends. Germline V CDR1 and CDR2: SNHLY, FYNNEI. The CDR3 sequence is 16 residues long. The CDR3 region has the DNA TGTGCCAGCAGTGAAGAAGCAGGGGAGAGTTCCTACGAGCAGTACTTC. It yields the protein CASSEEAGESSYEQYF.

This clonotype was detected a few times. The chain links TRBV28 to TRBJ2-3; 8 bases map to TRBD2. The CDR3 is made up of 17 amino acids. Germline lookup yields CDR1 MDHEN and CDR2 SYDVKM. J lost 4 bases, V lost 3 bases, and 12 bases had no gene match. The CDR3 region has the DNA TGTGCCAGCAGTTTGGTGAGCGGGAGCTACGGGGCAGATACGCAGTATTTT. Protein sequence: CASSLVSGSYGADTQYF.

With regard to this clonotype: This could be a read error, since a much larger clone is one nucleotide away. The CDR3 does not close with the conserved phenylalanine or tryptophan, likely indicating a read error. The chain links TRBV20-1 to TRBJ2-6; no clear D. This CDR3 spans 14 amino acids. V lost 0 bases and J 11 bases, leaving 14 bases between the germline ends. The germline V gene has CDR1 DFQATT and CDR2 SNEGSKA (reference sequence). As DNA, the CDR3 is TGCAGTGCTAGAGATTTACGAGGAGTTGACGTCCTGACTGTC. Translation: CSARDLRGVDVLTV.